This is a list of T cell receptor beta chains from one sample in a study of T cell repertoires in breast cancer. MiXCR, applied by TCRdb to the emulsion pairing reads, yields one record per CDR3 protein. Of about 40,000 distinct CDR3 sequences listed, over 40% are singletons. Sequenced input: CD8+ T cells. These receptors originate from a pool of human donors with breast cancer or a healthy control (not recorded which). Both conserved end residues are part of each CDR3. The D gene is left open where the match is weak. Clone size is not always given. Where it is, it says once, few, many or a class for expanded clones.

clone_size j_call d_call v_call cdr3_aa cdr3_nt
few TRBJ2-5 - TRBV12-3/TRBV12-4 CASSFSSGQETQYF TGTGCCAGCAGTTTTAGTTCGGGCCAAGAGACCCAGTACTTC
once TRBJ2-5 - TRBV11-1 CASSHGLETQYF TGTGCCAGCAGCCATGGGTTGGAGACCCAGTACTTC
- TRBJ2-2 - TRBV6-2/TRBV6-3 CASRSGEIGGELFF TGTGCCAGCAGATCAGGGGAAATCGGCGGGGAGCTGTTTTTT
few TRBJ2-3 - TRBV11-3 CASSQGGAADTQYF TGTGCCAGCTCCCAAGGGGGGGCGGCAGATACGCAGTATTTT
- TRBJ2-1 - TRBV20-1 CSARAAAVGTNEQFF TGCAGTGCTAGAGCGGCAGCGGTAGGGACCAATGAGCAGTTCTTC
many TRBJ2-1 - TRBV27 CASSIAGASYNEQFF TGTGCCAGCAGTATCGCGGGTGCATCCTACAATGAGCAGTTCTTC
few TRBJ1-4 TRBD1 TRBV28 CASKRTGFGEKLFF TGTGCCAGCAAACGGACAGGGTTCGGGGAAAAACTGTTTTTT
- TRBJ1-5 - TRBV9 CASSVGGVGNQPQHF TGTGCCAGCAGCGTTGGGGGGGTAGGGAATCAGCCCCAGCATTTT
- TRBJ1-5 TRBD1 TRBV19 CASRSRDRGNQPQHF TGTGCCAGTAGATCCCGGGACAGGGGCAATCAGCCCCAGCATTTT
- TRBJ2-7 - TRBV18 CASSPQGGSYEQYF TGCGCCAGCTCACCTCAGGGGGGGAGCTACGAGCAGTACTTC
- TRBJ2-3 - TRBV4-2 CASSQNEKGTDTQYF TGTGCCAGCAGCCAAAATGAGAAAGGCACAGATACGCAGTATTTT
- TRBJ2-2 TRBD1 TRBV4-2 CASSQENRGRGLFF TGTGCCAGCAGCCAAGAGAACAGGGGTCGGGGGCTGTTTTTT
- TRBJ1-1 - TRBV3-1 CASSQDVGTGLMNTEAFF TGTGCCAGCAGCCAAGATGTCGGCACCGGACTCATGAACACTGAAGCTTTCTTT
- TRBJ2-2 - TRBV20-1 CSARDGGGWDTGELFF TGCAGTGCTAGAGATGGCGGGGGCTGGGACACCGGGGAGCTGTTTTTT
- TRBJ2-7 TRBD2 TRBV5-4 CASSPVGLALEQYF TGTGCCAGCAGCCCGGTGGGACTAGCCCTCGAGCAGTACTTC
- TRBJ2-2 TRBD1 TRBV12-3/TRBV12-4 CASRRTGNTGELFF TGTGCCAGCAGAAGGACAGGGAACACCGGGGAGCTGTTTTTT
- TRBJ1-1 - TRBV6-2/TRBV6-3 CASNGGTEAFF TGTGCCAGCAATGGAGGTACTGAAGCTTTCTTT
- TRBJ2-3 - TRBV20-1 CSASGRVGSERDTQYF TGCAGTGCTAGTGGGAGAGTTGGTAGCGAACGAGATACGCAGTATTTT
many TRBJ1-1 - TRBV7-6 CASSLQVTGTEAFF TGTGCCAGCAGCTTACAGGTCACTGGGACTGAAGCTTTCTTT
- TRBJ1-3 - TRBV27 CASKSFGNTIYF TGTGCCAGCAAGAGCTTTGGAAACACCATATATTTT
- TRBJ2-5 - TRBV19 CASSEQSQETQYF TGTGCCAGTAGCGAGCAGTCTCAAGAGACCCAGTACTTC
many TRBJ2-5 - TRBV6-2/TRBV6-3 CAVRQGQETQYF TGTGCCGTACGACAAGGCCAAGAGACCCAGTACTTC
many TRBJ2-2 - TRBV7-2 CASSFSGYTGELFF TGTGCCAGCAGCTTTAGCGGATACACCGGGGAGCTGTTTTTT
few TRBJ2-1 TRBD2 TRBV6-5 CASSYSLAGTNEQFF TGTGCCAGCAGTTACTCGCTAGCGGGGACCAATGAGCAGTTCTTC
- TRBJ2-2 - TRBV6-2/TRBV6-3 CASKGETNTGELFF TGTGCCAGCAAAGGAGAGACGAACACCGGGGAGCTGTTTTTT
few TRBJ2-5 - TRBV20-1 CSAIHGTQYF TGCAGTGCTATCCACGGTACCCAGTACTTC
many TRBJ1-2 TRBD1 TRBV6-1 CASSAGQGDGYTF TGTGCCAGCAGCGCGGGACAGGGCGATGGCTACACCTTC
- TRBJ1-6 - TRBV28 CASSFESSYNSPLHF TGTGCCAGCAGTTTTGAAAGCTCCTATAATTCACCCCTCCACTTT
- TRBJ1-1 - TRBV11-1 CASSFMSTEAFF TGTGCCAGCAGCTTTATGAGCACTGAAGCTTTCTTT
once TRBJ2-1 TRBD2 TRBV19 CASRLAGANEQFF TGTGCCAGTAGGCTAGCGGGAGCCAATGAGCAGTTCTTC
- TRBJ2-7 - TRBV2 CASRLHLGTYEQYF TGTGCCAGCAGGTTACACCTGGGTACCTACGAGCAGTACTTC
many TRBJ2-3 - TRBV12-3/TRBV12-4 CASSLSSSQYF TGTGCCAGCAGTTTAAGTAGCTCGCAGTATTTT
few TRBJ2-1 - TRBV20-1 CSARGVADLSNEQFF TGCAGTGCTAGAGGTGTAGCGGATTTATCGAATGAGCAGTTCTTC
few TRBJ2-7 TRBD2 TRBV20-1 CSARTSGRAYEQYF TGCAGTGCTAGAACTAGCGGGAGGGCCTACGAGCAGTACTTC
- TRBJ2-2 - TRBV7-2 CASSLDVGELFF TGTGCCAGCAGCTTAGATGTCGGGGAGCTGTTTTTT
medium-sized TRBJ1-5 - TRBV15 CATSRDISRTASNQPQHF TGTGCCACCAGCAGAGATATTAGTCGGACAGCTAGCAATCAGCCCCAGCATTTT
- TRBJ2-7 TRBD2 TRBV7-9 CASSRPTSGGAFEQYF TGTGCCAGCAGCCGGCCGACTAGCGGGGGGGCCTTCGAGCAGTACTTC
- TRBJ2-1 - TRBV19 CASGGGGPGNEQFF TGTGCCAGTGGAGGGGGAGGGCCGGGGAATGAGCAGTTCTTC
few TRBJ1-3 - TRBV7-9 CANDRGSGNTIYF TGTGCAAACGACAGAGGCTCTGGAAACACCATATATTTT
few TRBJ2-1 - TRBV20-1 CSAGVAEQFF TGCAGTGCTGGGGTAGCTGAGCAGTTCTTC
few TRBJ1-6 - TRBV7-3 CASSLREGRGSRIGNSPLHF TGTGCCAGCAGCTTACGAGAGGGAAGGGGGAGCCGCATCGGTAATTCACCCCTCCACTTT
- TRBJ2-7 TRBD2 TRBV4-2 CASSQDSGTSGTYEQYF TGTGCCAGCAGCCAAGACTCGGGGACTAGCGGAACCTACGAGCAGTACTTC
- TRBJ2-3 TRBD2 TRBV7-9 CASSFGTSGRARADTQYF TGTGCCAGCAGCTTCGGGACTAGCGGGAGGGCCAGGGCAGATACGCAGTATTTT
few TRBJ2-3 - TRBV10-3 CAISESAGLTDTQYF TGTGCCATCAGTGAGTCCGCGGGCCTGACAGATACGCAGTATTTT
- TRBJ2-3 - TRBV6-1 CASSLRQGPTSREADTQYF TGTGCCAGCAGCTTAAGACAGGGTCCGACTAGCCGGGAGGCAGATACGCAGTATTTT
- TRBJ1-5 TRBD1 TRBV4-2 CAGSQDRDYQPQHF TGTGCCGGCAGCCAGGACAGGGATTATCAGCCCCAGCATTTT
- TRBJ1-2 - TRBV3-1 CASSQDLRGYTF TGTGCCAGCAGCCAAGACCTCCGGGGCTACACCTTC
few TRBJ2-2 - TRBV3-1 CASSQRIGVTGELFF TGTGCCAGCAGCCAGAGGATCGGCGTCACCGGGGAGCTGTTTTTT
many TRBJ2-3 - TRBV6-2/TRBV6-3 CASSGRGISTDTQYF TGTGCCAGCAGTGGTCGAGGGATTAGCACAGATACGCAGTATTTT
- TRBJ1-2 - TRBV20-1 CSAASPNGYTF TGCAGTGCTGCCAGTCCGAATGGCTACACCTTC
- TRBJ1-1 - TRBV6-1 CASNVEAEAFF TGTGCCAGCAACGTTGAAGCTGAAGCTTTCTTT
- TRBJ1-1 TRBD1 TRBV13 CASSLAGQGASEAFF TGTGCCAGCAGCTTAGCGGGACAGGGGGCGAGTGAAGCTTTCTTT
- TRBJ2-1 - TRBV6-5 CASSYSKGGDEQFF TGTGCCAGCAGTTACTCGAAAGGGGGGGATGAGCAGTTCTTC
once TRBJ1-1 - TRBV25-1 CTSSELLLGREGAEAFF TGTACCAGCAGTGAATTATTGCTGGGGCGGGAAGGAGCTGAAGCTTTCTTT
- TRBJ1-2 - TRBV2 CASSVTGLRVGYTF TGTGCCAGCAGTGTAACAGGGTTAAGGGTTGGCTACACCTTC
- TRBJ2-1 - TRBV7-2 CASGYVWGARNEQFF TGTGCCAGCGGCTACGTCTGGGGGGCCCGTAATGAGCAGTTCTTC
few TRBJ2-1 TRBD2 TRBV7-6 CASSSPGGSGNSNEQFF TGTGCCAGCAGCTCGCCAGGAGGTAGCGGGAATAGCAATGAGCAGTTCTTC